This T cell receptor (beta chain) emerged from a study of Ad26.COV2.S vaccination and SARS-CoV-2 variants. Study background: Ad26.COV2.S, an intramuscular injection, was given once or twice 56 days apart.

The method was immunoSEQ multiplex PCR; TCRdb's version includes in-frame clones alone and lacks a portion of them. The sample contains hundreds of thousands of clones, about 90% of which appear only once. The treatment denotes: roughly 18 received Ad26.COV2.S at low or high dose, single or two shots; about five received placebo; per-sample allocation not given. On day 63 after the first injection, vaccine and placebo recipients gave samples. This sequence originates from a person between 18 and 65 years old who received the Ad26.COV2.S COVID-19 vaccine or a placebo. The specimen was peripheral blood, collected in a trial of Ad26.COV2.S vaccine versus placebo.

The DNA for the CDR3 is TGTGCCAGCAGTCCTTGGACAGCTAACACTGAAGCTTTCTTT. Encoded protein: CASSPWTANTEAFF. V gene TRBV6-5 combines with J gene TRBJ1-1; D is possibly TRBD1 (6 bases). This CDR3 region has 14 residues. V was pared by 5 bases and J by 2 bases, with 12 bases between. CDR1 MNHEY and CDR2 SVGAGI come from the germline V gene.